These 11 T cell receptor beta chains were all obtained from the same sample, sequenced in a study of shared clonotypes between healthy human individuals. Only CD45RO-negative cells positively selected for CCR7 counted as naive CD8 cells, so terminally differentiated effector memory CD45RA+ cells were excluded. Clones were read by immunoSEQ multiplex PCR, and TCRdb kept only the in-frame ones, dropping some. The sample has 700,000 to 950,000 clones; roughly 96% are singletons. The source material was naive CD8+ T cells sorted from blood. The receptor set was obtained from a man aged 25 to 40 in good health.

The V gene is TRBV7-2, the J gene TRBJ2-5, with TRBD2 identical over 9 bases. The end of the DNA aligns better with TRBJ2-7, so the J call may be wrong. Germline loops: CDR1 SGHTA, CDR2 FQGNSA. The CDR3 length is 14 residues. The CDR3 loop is CASSFIAGDDEQYF. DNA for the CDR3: TGTGCCAGCAGCTTCATAGCGGGAGACGACGAGCAGTACTTC.

CDR3 sequence: CASSDMEFPGKQYF. For the CDR3, the DNA is TGCGCCAGCAGTGACATGGAGTTCCCAGGAAAGCAGTACTTC. This chain connects TRBV10-1 to TRBJ2-7; D not certain. The CDR3 length is 14 residues. The germline CDR1 and CDR2 sequences are WNHNN and SYGVQD (reference sequence). V lost 3 bases and J lost 8, with 17 bases in between.

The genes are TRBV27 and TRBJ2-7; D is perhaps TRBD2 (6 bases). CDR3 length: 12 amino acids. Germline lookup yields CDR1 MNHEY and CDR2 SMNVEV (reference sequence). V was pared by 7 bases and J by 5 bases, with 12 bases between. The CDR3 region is CASTGVMHEQYF. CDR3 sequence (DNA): TGTGCCAGCACGGGAGTAATGCACGAGCAGTACTTC.

CDR3 residues: CASSLRDLYEQYF. For the CDR3, the DNA is TGTGCCAGCAGCTTACGGGACCTATACGAGCAGTACTTC. J is TRBJ2-7 and V is TRBV13; the D call may be TRBD1 or TRBD2 (5 bases each). Germline-derived CDR1 and CDR2 are PRHDT and FYEKMQ (reference sequence). Trimming left V 2 bases short and J 4 bases short, with 9 bases between. The CDR3 is 13 residues long. The full variable domain, with the rest looked up from reference TRBV13 and TRBJ2-7, is AAGVIQSPRHLIKEKRETATLKCYPIPRHDTVYWYQQGPGQDPQFLISFYEKMQSDKGSIPDRFSAQQFSDYHSELNMSSLELGDSALYFCASSLRDLYEQYFGPGTRLTVT.

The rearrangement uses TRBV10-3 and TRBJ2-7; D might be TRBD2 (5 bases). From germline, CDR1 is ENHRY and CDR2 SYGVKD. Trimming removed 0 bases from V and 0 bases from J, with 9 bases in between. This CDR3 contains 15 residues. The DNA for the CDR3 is TGTGCCATCAGTGAGTCGATGGGGAGCTCCTACGAGCAGTACTTC. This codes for CAISESMGSSYEQYF.

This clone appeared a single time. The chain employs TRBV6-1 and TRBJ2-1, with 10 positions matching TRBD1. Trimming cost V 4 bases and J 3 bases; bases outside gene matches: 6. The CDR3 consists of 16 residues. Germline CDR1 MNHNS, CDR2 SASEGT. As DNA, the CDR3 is TGTGCCAGCAGTGGACAGGGGGCAAAAAACTACAATGAGCAGTTCTTC. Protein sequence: CASSGQGAKNYNEQFF.

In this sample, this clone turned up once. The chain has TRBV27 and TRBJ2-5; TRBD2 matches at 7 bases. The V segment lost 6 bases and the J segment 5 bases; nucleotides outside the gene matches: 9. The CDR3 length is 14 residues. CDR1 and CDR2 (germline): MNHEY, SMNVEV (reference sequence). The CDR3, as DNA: TGTGCCAGCAGCCTAGGGTTCGGGGGGGAGACCCAGTACTTC. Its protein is CASSLGFGGETQYF.

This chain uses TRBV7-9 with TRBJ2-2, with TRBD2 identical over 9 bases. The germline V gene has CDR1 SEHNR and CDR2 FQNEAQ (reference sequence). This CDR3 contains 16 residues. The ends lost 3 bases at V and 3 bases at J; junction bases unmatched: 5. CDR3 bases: TGTGCCAGCAGCTTTAGCGGGAGCTCTGACACCGGGGAGCTGTTTTTT. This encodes CASSFSGSSDTGELFF. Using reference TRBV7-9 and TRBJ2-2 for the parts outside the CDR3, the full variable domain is DTGVSQNPRHKITKRGQNVTFRCDPISEHNRLYWYRQTLGQGPEFLTYFQNEAQLEKSRLLSDRFSAERPKGSFSTLEIQRTEQGDSAMYLCASSFSGSSDTGELFFGEGSRLTVL.

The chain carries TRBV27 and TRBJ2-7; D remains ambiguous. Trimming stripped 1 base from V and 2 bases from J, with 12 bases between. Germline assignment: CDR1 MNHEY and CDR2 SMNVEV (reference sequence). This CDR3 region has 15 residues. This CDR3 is CASSLYSSRPYEQYF. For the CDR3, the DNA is TGTGCCAGCAGTTTATATTCTAGTAGGCCCTACGAGCAGTACTTC.

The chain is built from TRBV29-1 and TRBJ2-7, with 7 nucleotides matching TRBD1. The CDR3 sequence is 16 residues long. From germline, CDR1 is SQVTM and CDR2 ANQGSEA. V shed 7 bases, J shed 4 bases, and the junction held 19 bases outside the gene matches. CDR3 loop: CSGSPVVDRKSYEQYF. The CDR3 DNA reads TGCAGCGGCTCCCCTGTGGTGGACAGGAAATCTTACGAGCAGTACTTC.

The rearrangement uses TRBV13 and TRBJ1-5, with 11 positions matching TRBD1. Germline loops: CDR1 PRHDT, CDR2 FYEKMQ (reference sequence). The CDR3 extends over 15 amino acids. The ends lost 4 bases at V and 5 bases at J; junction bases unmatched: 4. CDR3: CASSSGQGAYQPQHF. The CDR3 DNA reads TGTGCCAGCAGCTCCGGACAGGGGGCTTATCAGCCCCAGCATTTT.